These 27 T cell receptor beta chains were all obtained from the same sample, sequenced in a study of identical twins. TCRdb reanalysed the 5' RACE reads using MiXCR and keeps one entry per CDR3 protein. In the table there are fewer than 650,000 distinct CDR3 sequences, just over 7% of which are singletons. These data were also reused for a study on yellow fever vaccine responses in identical twins.

Sequences were obtained from PBMCs. The receptors derive from a woman younger than 35 in good health.

The chain couples TRBV10-3 to TRBJ1-1, with D tentatively TRBD1 (5 bases). Germline CDR1 and CDR2: ENHRY and SYGVKD. The V end lost 5 bases, the J end lost 3 bases, and 13 bases lay between the germline ends. The CDR3 consists of 14 residues. The DNA of the CDR3 is TGTGCCATCAGTCAGGGCAGTGGTGACACTGAAGCTTTCTTT. Translating gives CAISQGSGDTEAFF.

Ten or more counts support this clonotype. V usage is TRBV12-3 or TRBV12-4 and J usage is TRBJ1-5; D remains unclear. The V end was cut by 7 bases, the J end by 5 bases, with 9 bases between. The CDR3 loop spans 12 amino acids. Written as DNA, the CDR3 is TGTGCCAGCACTTTTGGGGATCAGCCCCAGCATTTT. Translated: CASTFGDQPQHF.

The rearrangement uses TRBV28 and TRBJ2-2; D gene uncertain. The CDR3 contains 15 residues. CDR1 is MDHEN and CDR2 is SYDVKM in the germline V gene. V shed 6 bases and J shed 5 bases, with 16 bases lying between them. CDR3 DNA sequence: TGTGCCAGCAGAAAGCCACCTGGGAAGACCGGGGAGCTGTTTTTT. Translating it yields CASRKPPGKTGELFF.

This clonotype was recorded many times. This rearrangement joins TRBV7-9 to TRBJ2-1, with 11 bases fitting TRBD2. The CDR3 is 16 residues long. V gave up 2 bases and J gave up 7 bases; unmatched junction bases: 7. Germline CDR1 and CDR2: SEHNR and FQNEAQ (reference sequence). CDR3 nucleotides: TGTGCCAGCAGCTTAAGGGGGACTAGCGGCGAGAATGAGCAGTTCTTC. It yields the protein CASSLRGTSGENEQFF.

The chain is built from TRBV2 and TRBJ2-4; D gene ambiguous. CDR1 SNHLY and CDR2 FYNNEI come from the germline V gene. This CDR3 contains 11 residues. V lost 6 bases and J lost 12, with 12 bases in between. This CDR3 is CASSVDWDQYF. The DNA of the CDR3 is TGTGCCAGCAGCGTAGATTGGGATCAGTACTTC. The variable domain in full, with the rest retrieved from reference TRBV2 and TRBJ2-4, is EPEVTQTPSHQVTQMGQEVILRCVPISNHLYFYWYRQILGQKVEFLVSFYNNEISEKSEIFDDQFSVERPDGSNFTLKIRSTKLEDSAMYFCASSVDWDQYFGAGTRLSVL.

This clonotype was recorded many times. The rearrangement links TRBV29-1 to TRBJ1-2; no clear D gene. The germline V gene encodes CDR1 SQVTM and CDR2 ANQGSEA. The CDR3 loop spans 12 amino acids. V lost 2 bases to trimming and J lost 4 bases, with 8 bases between them. This CDR3 reads CSVEFVSYGYTF. The CDR3 DNA is TGCAGCGTTGAATTCGTTAGCTATGGCTACACCTTC.

The chain recombines TRBV9 with TRBJ2-3; 7 nucleotides align to TRBD1. The trim removed 4 bases at V and 0 bases at J, leaving 5 bases unmatched. The CDR3 covers 15 residues. The germline V gene has CDR1 SGDLS and CDR2 YYNGEE. CDR3 amino acids: CASSPTGFSTDTQYF. CDR3 nucleotide sequence: TGTGCCAGCAGCCCGACAGGGTTTAGCACAGATACGCAGTATTTT.

This clonotype showed up many times. This sequence joins TRBV10-3 and TRBJ2-2; D gene ambiguous. Trimming shortened V by 4 bases and J by 3 bases, and 9 bases separated the two germline ends. CDR3 length: 14 amino acids. From germline, CDR1 is ENHRY and CDR2 SYGVKD. The CDR3 sequence: CAISVVADTGELFF. In DNA, the CDR3 is TGTGCCATCAGTGTTGTGGCTGACACCGGGGAGCTGTTTTTT.

The sample holds a few counts of this clonotype. V is TRBV29-1 and J is TRBJ2-2; D is perhaps TRBD1 (6 bases). The CDR3 length is 14 residues. The V end lost 6 bases, the J end lost 0 bases, and 11 bases lay between the germline ends. The germline gives CDR1 SQVTM, CDR2 ANQGSEA. The DNA of the CDR3 is TGCAGCGTAGAAACAGGGTCGAACACCGGGGAGCTGTTTTTT. Amino acid sequence: CSVETGSNTGELFF.

This clonotype was found once. This chain links TRBV12-3 or TRBV12-4 with TRBJ2-5; D gene ambiguous. Trimming stripped 6 bases from V and 8 bases from J, with 10 bases between. This CDR3 comprises 11 residues. The CDR3 loop reads CASSPARTQYF. The DNA for the CDR3 is TGTGCCAGCAGCCCTGCTCGAACCCAGTACTTC.

At least ten counts were recorded for this clonotype. This chain links TRBV7-9 with TRBJ2-1; D gene ambiguous. CDR1 and CDR2 (germline): SEHNR, FQNEAQ (reference sequence). V dropped 6 bases and J dropped 1 base, with 10 bases sitting between them. CDR3 size: 14 residues. This CDR3 is CASSSMGSYNEQFF. The CDR3 DNA is TGTGCCAGCAGTTCGATGGGATCCTACAATGAGCAGTTCTTC.

Concerning this clonotype itself: A much more abundant neighbour one base away suggests this may be a read error. V and J are TRBV6-1 and TRBJ2-1, with 8 nucleotides matching TRBD2. The V segment lost 6 bases and the J segment 9 bases; nucleotides outside the gene matches: 7. This CDR3 has 13 residues. Germline loops: CDR1 MNHNS, CDR2 SASEGT. CDR3 DNA sequence: TGTGCCAGCAGCCCGGGACTAGGATTTGAGCAGTTCTTC. The encoded protein is CASSPGLGFEQFF.

This clonotype was picked up many times. The chain joins TRBV11-3 to TRBJ2-1; D gene ambiguous. Trimming removed 1 base from V and 13 bases from J, with 20 bases in between. CDR3 length: 15 residues. The germline V gene has CDR1 SGHNT and CDR2 YENEEA. This chain's CDR3 is CASSLGQADTMDQFF. CDR3 nucleotide sequence: TGTGCCAGCAGCTTAGGTCAGGCTGATACAATGGACCAGTTCTTC.

The chain is built from TRBV5-1 and TRBJ1-1; D is possibly TRBD1 (6 bases). V gave up 0 bases and J gave up 11 bases, with 11 bases separating them. CDR1 is SGHRS, CDR2 YFSETQ, per germline. This CDR3 has 12 amino acids. CDR3 nucleotides: TGCGCCAGCAGCTTGGGTCAGGGGACGGCTTTCTTT. It yields the protein CASSLGQGTAFF. Supplemented by reference TRBV5-1 and TRBJ1-1, the full variable domain reads KAGVTQTPRYLIKTRGQQVTLSCSPISGHRSVSWYQQTPGQGLQFLFEYFSETQRNKGNFPGRFSGRQFSNSRSEMNVSTLELGDSALYLCASSLGQGTAFFGQGTRLTVV.

In this sample, this clonotype turned up many times. V is TRBV13 and J is TRBJ2-5; perhaps D is TRBD1 or TRBD2 (5 bases each). V lost 2 bases and J lost 1, with 14 bases in between. Looked up from germline, CDR1 is PRHDT and CDR2 is FYEKMQ (reference sequence). The CDR3 has 16 residues. The DNA for the CDR3 is TGTGCCAGCAGCTTATTTACACTAGGGGTCCAAGAGACCCAGTACTTC. It specifies CASSLFTLGVQETQYF.

Ten or more counts support this clonotype. The chain couples TRBV5-1 to TRBJ2-3, with 10 bases that match TRBD1. CDR3 length: 15 amino acids. Losses at the gene ends were 3 bases for V and 4 bases for J; bases not matched to a gene: 5. Germline CDR1 and CDR2: SGHRS and YFSETQ. The CDR3 coding sequence is TGCGCCAGCAGCTCACGACAGGGGGCTTCAGATACGCAGTATTTT. This sequence encodes CASSSRQGASDTQYF. Variable domain in full (rest from reference TRBV5-1 and TRBJ2-3): KAGVTQTPRYLIKTRGQQVTLSCSPISGHRSVSWYQQTPGQGLQFLFEYFSETQRNKGNFPGRFSGRQFSNSRSEMNVSTLELGDSALYLCASSSRQGASDTQYFGPGTRLTVL.

This clonotype was found many times. The chain combines TRBV29-1 with TRBJ2-2, with 8 positions matching TRBD2. V shed 5 bases and J 0 bases; nucleotides not matched to a gene: 2. CDR3 length equals 14 residues. CDR1 and CDR2 (germline): SQVTM, ANQGSEA. CDR3 nucleotide sequence: TGCAGCGTTTTAGCGGGAACGAACACCGGGGAGCTGTTTTTT. Translation: CSVLAGTNTGELFF.

The chain is built from TRBV10-3 and TRBJ2-3, with 9 bases that match TRBD1. The end of the DNA fits TRBJ1-5 better, so the J call may be wrong. The CDR3 runs 15 residues. Germline CDR1 reads ENHRY; CDR2 reads SYGVKD. The CDR3 nucleotides read TGTGCCATCGGGAGTGGGGACAGGGTGACAGATACGCAGCATTTT. Translating gives CAIGSGDRVTDTQHF.

This clonotype has only a few counts. The V call is TRBV3-1, the J call TRBJ2-1, with 11 nucleotides matching TRBD2. The V segment lost 3 bases and the J segment 9 bases; nucleotides outside the gene matches: 10. Germline CDR1 and CDR2: LGHDT and YNNKEL (reference sequence). The CDR3 consists of 16 residues. CDR3: CASSQGRRLAGSEQFF. CDR3 coding DNA: TGTGCCAGCAGCCAGGGGAGGAGACTAGCGGGGAGTGAGCAGTTCTTC.

This chain uses TRBV3-1 with TRBJ2-2; 9 bases are a match to TRBD1. The germline CDR1 and CDR2 sequences are LGHDT and YNNKEL (reference sequence). With 4 bases clipped from V and 6 bases from J, the junction kept 3 bases outside the gene matches. The CDR3 covers 14 residues. The DNA of the CDR3 is TGTGCCAGCAGCCGGACAGGGGAGGCCGGGGAGCTGTTTTTT. Translated: CASSRTGEAGELFF.

This clonotype was detected a few times. The chain has TRBV2 and TRBJ1-2; D call uncertain. The V gene's germline CDR1 is SNHLY and CDR2 FYNNEI. Trimming pared 8 bases from V and 1 base from J, leaving 11 bases between. The CDR3 length is 13 residues. CDR3 in amino acids: CASPYVDNYGYTF. The CDR3 DNA follows: TGTGCCAGCCCGTACGTGGATAACTATGGCTACACCTTC.

The chain has TRBV7-9 and TRBJ2-7; TRBD2 is a possible D gene (5 bases). The CDR3 sequence is 13 residues long. Between the trimmed V and J ends, which lost 5 bases and 4 bases, there was a span of 12 bases. Germline values: CDR1 SEHNR, CDR2 FQNEAQ (reference sequence). The CDR3 loop reads CASSLPGKYEQYV. For the CDR3, the DNA is TGTGCCAGCAGCCTACCCGGGAAATACGAGCAGTACGTC.

This clonotype was found a few times. The V call is TRBV20-1, the J call TRBJ2-3; 7 nucleotides agree with TRBD2. V was pared by 3 bases and J by 0 bases, with 9 bases of the junction left unmatched. The CDR3 spans 16 residues. Looked up from germline, CDR1 is DFQATT and CDR2 is SNEGSKA (reference sequence). The CDR3 DNA reads TGCAGTGCTAGCCCACTTAGCGGGCTTAGCACAGATACGCAGTATTTT. Protein product: CSASPLSGLSTDTQYF.

The chain links TRBV6-5 to TRBJ1-5; D is unclear. Looked up from germline, CDR1 is MNHEY and CDR2 is SVGAGI. V gave up 0 bases and J gave up 7 bases, with 10 bases separating them. The CDR3 has 14 amino acids. CDR3 sequence reads: CASSYSGFGQPQHF. The CDR3 DNA follows: TGTGCCAGCAGTTACTCGGGTTTCGGGCAGCCCCAGCATTTT.

This clonotype came up a few times. The rearrangement joins TRBV24-1 to TRBJ2-5; 13 nucleotides align to TRBD2. Germline CDR1 is KGHDR and CDR2 is SFDVKD. V lost 1 base and J lost 2; bases outside the gene matches: 9. This CDR3 has 19 amino acids. CDR3 amino acids: CATSDFGTTGLAGQETQYF. Written as DNA, the CDR3 is TGTGCCACCAGTGATTTCGGGACAACGGGACTAGCGGGGCAAGAGACCCAGTACTTC.

This clonotype was detected ten times or more. The rearrangement uses TRBV6-5 and TRBJ2-2; unclear D gene. V was trimmed by 0 bases and J by 2 bases, leaving 10 bases between them. The CDR3 is made up of 16 amino acids. Germline-derived CDR1 and CDR2 are MNHEY and SVGAGI. Here the CDR3 reads CASSYSISGNTGELFF. CDR3 bases: TGTGCCAGCAGTTACTCGATATCCGGAAACACCGGGGAGCTGTTTTTT.

The chain couples TRBV28 to TRBJ2-6, with 11 bases that match TRBD1. The CDR3 runs to 17 residues. The trim removed 6 bases at V and 0 bases at J, leaving 4 bases unmatched. Germline V gene sequence: CDR1 MDHEN, CDR2 SYDVKM. The CDR3 nucleotides read TGTGCCAGCAGCCGGGACAGGGGGGACTCTGGGGCCAACGTCCTGACTTTC. Protein product: CASSRDRGDSGANVLTF. Filled out from reference TRBV28 and TRBJ2-6, the complete variable domain reads DVKVTQSSRYLVKRTGEKVFLECVQDMDHENMFWYRQDPGLGLRLIYFSYDVKMKEKGDIPEGYSVSREKKERFSLILESASTNQTSMYLCASSRDRGDSGANVLTFGAGSRLTVL.